The rows below give T cell receptor beta chains drawn from one sample of a study of cytomegalovirus exposure and HLA in healthy donors. The data were produced by immunoSEQ multiplex PCR, yet TCRdb's version contains in-frame clones alone and is incomplete. The repertoire consists of fewer than 150,000 clones, with just under 80% occurring once and the leading ten covering roughly 2%. The sequencing input was PBMCs. These TCRs come from a man in his thirties or forties in good health and CMV-seronegative. CDR3s include the opening cysteine and the closing phenylalanine or tryptophan. D genes are given only for firm matches. Clone size is not always given. Where it is, it says once, few, many or a class for expanded clones.

V gene	J gene	clone size	D gene	CDR3 DNA	CDR3 protein
TRBV5-1	TRBJ2-7	once	TRBD2	TGCGCCAGCAGCCGCGGGACTAGCGGGAGGAACGGCTACGAGCAGTACTTC	CASSRGTSGRNGYEQYF
TRBV28	TRBJ2-7	NA	TRBD1	TGTGCCAGCAGTTCCCCTCCGCGACAGGGGCACCACTCAAGCTCCTACGAGCAGTACTTC	CASSSPPRQGHHSSSYEQYF
TRBV19	TRBJ2-5	NA	TRBD2	TGTGCCAGTAGTCCCTCACTAGCGGGAGGGTGGGAGACCCAGTACTTC	CASSPSLAGGWETQYF
TRBV5-1	TRBJ2-7	NA	TRBD2	TGCGCCAGCAGCTTGCGACTAGCGGGCTCCTACGAGCAGTACTTC	CASSLRLAGSYEQYF
TRBV6-5	TRBJ2-7	NA	NA	TGTGCCAGCAGTCCCCAGACAGTCTACGAGCAGTACTTC	CASSPQTVYEQYF
TRBV6-5	TRBJ1-2	NA	TRBD1	TGTGCCAGCTCCCACAGGGGAAACTATGGCTACACCTTC	CASSHRGNYGYTF
TRBV9	TRBJ2-1	NA	TRBD1	TGTGCCAGCAGCGTAGGTGGCGGACAGGGATACAATGAGCAGTTCTTC	CASSVGGGQGYNEQFF
TRBV19	TRBJ1-1	NA	NA	TGTGCCAGTAGTACGGGAATTATGAACACTGAAGCTTTCTTT	CASSTGIMNTEAFF
TRBV5-6	TRBJ1-1	NA	TRBD1	TGTGCCAGCAGCTTGGGAGGACAGGGGTCCGAAGCTTTCTTT	CASSLGGQGSEAFF
TRBV19	TRBJ1-4	many	TRBD1	TGTGCCAGTAGTATTGGGACAGGGTCCGCGGAAAAACTGTTTTTT	CASSIGTGSAEKLFF
TRBV29-1	TRBJ2-7	NA	NA	TGCAGCGGAAAAATAGGGGGATACGAGCAGTACTTC	CSGKIGGYEQYF
TRBV6-1	TRBJ2-1	NA	TRBD2	TGTGCCAGCAGTGGCCGAACTAGCGGGGCCTACAATGAGCAGTTCTTC	CASSGRTSGAYNEQFF
TRBV4-1	TRBJ1-6	NA	TRBD1	TGCGCCAGCAGCCAAGAGCAGGGGGTTCCGAATTCACCCCTCCACTTT	CASSQEQGVPNSPLHF
TRBV5-4	TRBJ2-7	NA	TRBD2	TGTGCCAGCAGCTTGCAACTAGCGGGGGGCCCCGAGCAGTACTTC	CASSLQLAGGPEQYF
TRBV28	TRBJ1-1	NA	NA	TGTGCCAGCAGTTTCTATACAGTGCTCATGAACACTGAAGCTTTCTTT	CASSFYTVLMNTEAFF
TRBV10-2	TRBJ1-1	NA	TRBD1	TGCGCCAGCAGCCAAAGACAGGGGGCTGGGAACACTGAAGCTTTCTTT	CASSQRQGAGNTEAFF
TRBV27	TRBJ1-1	NA	NA	TGTGCCAGCAGCCCCCGGGACACCTACACTGAAGCTTTCTTT	CASSPRDTYTEAFF
TRBV27	TRBJ2-1	NA	TRBD2	TGTGCCAGCAGTTCTTTAGCGGGAGGAACGTACAATGAGCAGTTCTTC	CASSSLAGGTYNEQFF
TRBV30	TRBJ2-5	NA	NA	TGTGCCTGGAGTGTACGAGCAGGGGACCAAGAGACCCAGTACTTC	CAWSVRAGDQETQYF
TRBV28	TRBJ2-6	once	TRBD2	TGTGCCAGCAGTTTACGGGGGGCTGGGGCCAACGTCCTGACTTTC	CASSLRGAGANVLTF
TRBV2	TRBJ1-6	NA	NA	TGTGCCAGCAGTCCTCCCAATTCACCCCTCCACTTT	CASSPPNSPLHF
TRBV6-1	TRBJ1-1	once	NA	TGTGCCAGTGGGGAAGTGCGGGGGTGGACTGAAGCTTTCTTT	CASGEVRGWTEAFF
TRBV28	TRBJ1-1	NA	TRBD1	TGTGCCAGCAGTCAGACGGACAGGGCTGTCGCTGAAGCTTTCTTT	CASSQTDRAVAEAFF
TRBV5-1	TRBJ1-2	NA	NA	TGCGCCAGCAGCTTGGCGGGGGGCGACTATGGCTACACCTTC	CASSLAGGDYGYTF
TRBV19	TRBJ1-1	few	TRBD1	TGTGCCAGTAGTAAGGCCCGGGGACAGGGTGGGGATAAGAACACTGAAGCTTTCTTT	CASSKARGQGGDKNTEAFF
TRBV6-6	TRBJ1-2	NA	NA	TGTGCCAGCCATGAAGTCCTAAACTATGGCTACACCTTC	CASHEVLNYGYTF
TRBV19	TRBJ1-5	NA	NA	TGTGCCAGTAGTATAATGACGGGTAATCAGCCCCAGCATTTT	CASSIMTGNQPQHF
TRBV28	TRBJ1-1	few	NA	TGTGCCAGCAGCCCCCCCTCATATCCGAGAGACACTGAAGCTTTCTTT	CASSPPSYPRDTEAFF
TRBV6-5	TRBJ2-5	NA	NA	TGTGCCAGCAGTTACCTTGGAGCACAAGAGACCCAGTACTTC	CASSYLGAQETQYF
TRBV27	TRBJ2-7	few	NA	TGTGCCAGCAGTTTAAGACTAGACTCCTACGAGCAGTACTTC	CASSLRLDSYEQYF
TRBV12-5	TRBJ2-7	NA	NA	TGTGCTAGTGCCGTGCGGGGCAGCTACGAGCAGTACTTC	CASAVRGSYEQYF
TRBV2	TRBJ2-1	NA	NA	TGTGCCAGCAGTGCAGTCAATGAGCAGTTCTTC	CASSAVNEQFF
TRBV18	TRBJ1-5	NA	NA	TGTGCCAGCTCACCACCGGGGGGAGGCAATCAGCCCCAGCATTTT	CASSPPGGGNQPQHF
TRBV10-1	TRBJ1-1	NA	NA	TGCGCCAGCAGTGAGACAGGGATGAACACTGAAGCTTTCTTT	CASSETGMNTEAFF
TRBV5-1	TRBJ1-6	NA	TRBD1	TGCGCCAGCAGCGCGGGACAGCCTAGCTCCTATAATTCACCCCTCCACTTT	CASSAGQPSSYNSPLHF
TRBV2	TRBJ2-7	NA	TRBD2	TGTGCCAGCAGTGACCTAGCGGGACCAAGCGACGAGCAGTACTTC	CASSDLAGPSDEQYF
TRBV7-9	TRBJ1-2	NA	TRBD1	TGTGCCAGCAGCTCGACAGGGTTTGGCTACACCTTC	CASSSTGFGYTF
TRBV5-5	TRBJ2-7	NA	NA	TGTGCCAGCAGCTTGGCCTCCAGCTCCTACGAGCAGTACTTC	CASSLASSSYEQYF
TRBV19	TRBJ2-7	NA	TRBD2	TGTGCCAGTAGTAGAAGGCTAGCGGGAGGAGTTAAACTCCACGAGCAGTACTTC	CASSRRLAGGVKLHEQYF
TRBV14	TRBJ1-2	few	NA	TGTGCCAGCAGCCAAGCTGGGGCTTCGGGCTATGGCTACACCTTC	CASSQAGASGYGYTF
TRBV5-1	TRBJ2-1	NA	TRBD1	TGCGCCAGCAGGTGGGGACAGGGCCCCGGTGAGCAGTTCTTC	CASRWGQGPGEQFF
TRBV5-6	TRBJ2-1	NA	TRBD2	TGTGCCAGCAGCTCCGCGGGGGGGCTCTACAATGAGCAGTTCTTC	CASSSAGGLYNEQFF
TRBV2	TRBJ2-2	NA	NA	TGTGCCAGCAAGGTGGGGGGGAACACCGGGGAGCTGTTTTTT	CASKVGGNTGELFF
TRBV27	TRBJ1-6	NA	TRBD1	TGTGCCAGCAGTTTGGGACAGGGTAATTCACCCCTCCACTTT	CASSLGQGNSPLHF
TRBV7-9	TRBJ1-1	NA	TRBD1	TGTGCCAGCAGCTTAGGAATGGGCCCAGGGGGCAGCTGGGCTTTCTTT	CASSLGMGPGGSWAFF